These 13 T cell receptor beta chains were sequenced from one sample in a study of blood T cell repertoires in COVID-19 (TCRdb year 2020). Libraries were constructed by the immunoSEQ multiplex PCR assay. TCRdb took over this immuneACCESS table, retaining in-frame rearrangements with V and J assigned. Such tables are incomplete; in checked studies, under half of the missing clones stem from an unresolved V gene, and the remainder is unexplained. The sample data list roughly 150,000 clones, and approximately 90% of these were observed just once. The ten largest clones capture over 2% of the sample. Material for sequencing was peripheral blood. Every receptor here comes from a man aged 45-65 years who had recovered from COVID-19.

This sequence joins TRBV6-5 and TRBJ1-6; D is possibly TRBD1 (6 bases). The germline V gene encodes CDR1 MNHEY and CDR2 SVGAGI. Trimming shortened V by 7 bases and J by 8 bases, and 18 bases separated the two germline ends. The length of the CDR3 is 15 residues. DNA for the CDR3: TGTGCCAGCACCACCCGGGGGGCGCAGGATTCACCCCTCCACTTT. It translates to CASTTRGAQDSPLHF.

The chain couples TRBV7-3 to TRBJ2-2, with TRBD1 matching 8 bases. The V segment lost 6 bases and the J segment 4 bases; nucleotides outside the gene matches: 4. Germline V gene lookup returns CDR1 SGHTA and CDR2 FQGTGA. The CDR3 extends over 14 amino acids. CDR3 amino acids: CASRFDRGTGELFF. CDR3 coding DNA: TGTGCCAGCAGATTTGACAGGGGCACCGGGGAGCTGTTTTTT.

The chain has TRBV4-3 and TRBJ2-1; 8 nucleotides align to TRBD1. V dropped 4 bases and J dropped 2; count of bases not matched to a gene: 4. Germline V gene lookup returns CDR1 LGHNA and CDR2 YSLEER. The CDR3 contains 15 residues. CDR3: CASSRTGRTYNEQFF. The DNA for the CDR3 is TGCGCCAGCAGCCGGACAGGGAGGACCTACAATGAGCAGTTCTTC.

This sequence joins TRBV19 and TRBJ1-2; TRBD1 matches at 8 bases. V was clipped by 5 bases and J by 4 bases; unmatched bases: 6. The V gene's germline CDR1 is LNHDA and CDR2 SQIVND (reference sequence). This CDR3 has 14 residues. The CDR3 DNA is TGTGCCAGTAGTCGGCCAGGGGGCATCTATGGCTACACCTTC. It translates to CASSRPGGIYGYTF. Together with reference TRBV19 and TRBJ1-2, the CDR3 gives the full variable domain: DGGITQSPKYLFRKEGQNVTLSCEQNLNHDAMYWYRQDPGQGLRLIYYSQIVNDFQKGDIAEGYSVSREKKESFPLTVTSAQKNPTAFYLCASSRPGGIYGYTFGSGTRLTVV.

This clone was seen only a few times. This rearrangement joins TRBV19 to TRBJ2-3; 16 bases fit TRBD2. This CDR3 is built from 16 residues. Germline loops: CDR1 LNHDA, CDR2 SQIVND (reference sequence). With 4 bases clipped from V and 4 bases from J, the junction kept 2 bases outside the gene matches. The CDR3, as DNA: TGTGCCAGTAGTACCGGGACTAGCGGGAGGGCAGATACGCAGTATTTT. This gives the protein CASSTGTSGRADTQYF.

The genes are TRBV10-2 and TRBJ2-7; TRBD1 matches 11 bases. The CDR3 is 14 amino acids. V shed 4 bases and J 4 bases; nucleotides not matched to a gene: 3. From germline, CDR1 is WSHSY and CDR2 SAAADI. For the CDR3, the DNA is TGCGCCAGCAGTGGGACAGGGGGCTTGTACGAGCAGTACTTC. Translating it yields CASSGTGGLYEQYF.

The chain employs TRBV10-2 and TRBJ2-7; 7 bases align to TRBD2. CDR1 and CDR2 (germline): WSHSY, SAAADI. The CDR3 is 14 residues long. J lost 2 bases, V lost 2 bases, and 3 bases had no gene match. As DNA, the CDR3 is TGCGCCAGCAGTGAGGGCGGGGGTCCCTACGAGCAGTACTTC. This gives the protein CASSEGGGPYEQYF.

The chain joins TRBV2 to TRBJ1-5; D might be TRBD1 (5 bases). Trimming took 7 bases from V and 3 from J, leaving 10 bases between them. The length of the CDR3 is 13 residues. The germline CDR1 and CDR2 sequences are SNHLY and FYNNEI. The DNA for the CDR3 is TGTGCCAGCACTAGACAGTACAATCAGCCCCAGCATTTT. This translates into CASTRQYNQPQHF.

J is TRBJ2-1 and V is TRBV4-1; D not resolved. In germline, CDR1 is MGHRA, CDR2 YSYEKL. CDR3 length equals 15 residues. V lost 1 base, J lost 4 bases, and 11 bases lay in between. CDR3 protein: CASSQVVTNYNEQFF. The CDR3, as DNA: TGCGCCAGCAGCCAAGTTGTGACAAATTACAATGAGCAGTTCTTC.

V usage is TRBV21-1 and J usage is TRBJ1-6. TRBV21-1 counts as a pseudogene. CDR3 size: 14 residues. CDR3 DNA sequence: TGTGCCAGCAGCAAACACCCGGGGGATTCACCCCTCCACTTT. Its protein product is CASSKHPGDSPLHF.

The rearrangement uses TRBV2 and TRBJ1-2; D call uncertain. V was shortened by 2 bases and J by 3 bases, with 10 bases between the two germline ends. The length of the CDR3 is 14 residues. Per the germline V gene, CDR1 is SNHLY and CDR2 is FYNNEI. The CDR3 is CASSERRVHYGYTF. The CDR3 DNA is TGTGCCAGCAGTGAACGTCGGGTCCACTATGGCTACACCTTC.

The chain combines TRBV7-3 with TRBJ2-1, with D tentatively TRBD2 (5 bases). The V gene's germline CDR1 is SGHTA and CDR2 FQGTGA. The ends were cut back, 3 bases at V and 2 bases at J, with 11 bases in the middle. CDR3 size: 15 residues. CDR3 bases: TGTGCCAGCAGCTTGAGTAGCGAGGCCTACAATGAGCAGTTCTTC. It translates to CASSLSSEAYNEQFF.

The J gene is TRBJ2-7, the V gene TRBV6-4; D possibly corresponds to TRBD2 (7 bases). V was pared by 0 bases and J by 5 bases, with 20 bases between. Germline V gene sequence: CDR1 MRHNA, CDR2 SNTAGT. The CDR3 runs 17 residues. The CDR3 DNA is TGTGCCAGCAGTGACTCCATCCACAGGGCTCGGGAGGACGAGCAGTACTTC. Encoded protein: CASSDSIHRAREDEQYF.